The rows below give T cell receptor beta chains drawn from one sample of a study of cytomegalovirus exposure and HLA in healthy donors. Sequencing was performed with immunoSEQ multiplex PCR; in TCRdb, only in-frame clones are kept and a portion is missing. In the table there are 160,000 or so clones, approximately 90% of which are singletons. The sample consisted of PBMCs. These receptors were taken from a man between 18 and 29 years old in good health and CMV-seronegative. The CDR3 runs from the conserved cysteine through the conserved F or W. Fields, in order: V gene, J gene, D gene, clone size, CDR3 protein, CDR3 DNA. The D gene is left open where the match is weak. Not every row has a clone size; where given, it reads once, few, many or a size class.

TRBV6-5	TRBJ1-5	TRBD1	NA	CASSSGQGSQPQHF	TGTGCCAGCAGTTCGGGACAGGGTAGTCAGCCCCAGCATTTT
TRBV5-4	TRBJ1-1	TRBD1	NA	CASSLGSRTGNTEAFF	TGTGCCAGCAGCTTGGGTTCTCGGACAGGGAACACTGAAGCTTTCTTT
TRBV5-1	TRBJ2-5	NA	NA	CASSLVAEGGETQYF	TGCGCCAGCAGCTTGGTGGCGGAAGGTGGAGAGACCCAGTACTTC
TRBV5-4	TRBJ2-2	NA	NA	CASTIRRGPIHTGELFF	TGTGCCAGCACCATAAGGAGGGGGCCCATCCACACCGGGGAGCTGTTTTTT
TRBV28	TRBJ1-2	NA	NA	CATKVGDGYTF	TGTGCCACCAAGGTAGGGGATGGCTACACCTTC
TRBV27	TRBJ2-7	TRBD2	NA	CASSLLWTSGKKYEQYF	TGTGCCAGCAGTTTATTATGGACTAGCGGGAAAAAATACGAGCAGTACTTC
TRBV14	TRBJ2-5	NA	NA	CASSQGIGGERTQYF	TGTGCCAGCAGCCAAGGGATTGGCGGGGAGAGGACCCAGTACTTC
TRBV1	TRBJ2-1	NA	NA	CTSSQEPSGGSYNEQFF	TGCACCAGCAGCCAAGAGCCTAGCGGGGGCTCCTACAATGAGCAGTTCTTC
TRBV5-1	TRBJ1-6	NA	once	CASSLPYPSSSYNSPLHF	TGCGCCAGCAGCTTGCCCTATCCGAGTAGCTCCTATAATTCACCCCTCCACTTT
TRBV5-4	TRBJ2-1	NA	NA	CASSLGTTSYNEQFF	TGTGCCAGCAGCTTGGGGACTACCTCCTACAATGAGCAGTTCTTC
TRBV18	TRBJ2-2	TRBD2	NA	CASSPRQSGGSDTGELFF	TGTGCCAGCTCACCGAGGCAAAGCGGGGGATCGGACACCGGGGAGCTGTTTTTT
TRBV7-6	TRBJ2-5	NA	NA	CASSFVTEEETQYF	TGTGCCAGCAGCTTCGTCACGGAGGAGGAGACCCAGTACTTC
TRBV10-3	TRBJ2-2	TRBD2	NA	CAISESGLAVTNTGELFF	TGTGCCATCAGTGAGTCCGGACTAGCGGTAACGAACACCGGGGAGCTGTTTTTT
TRBV18	TRBJ1-2	NA	NA	CASSRGGDYGYTF	TGTGCCAGCTCCCGGGGGGGAGACTATGGCTACACCTTC
TRBV6-1	TRBJ1-4	NA	NA	CAREVRVSEKLFF	TGTGCCAGGGAGGTTAGGGTTTCTGAAAAACTGTTTTTT
TRBV5-1	TRBJ1-6	NA	few	CASSFSNSPLHF	TGCGCCAGCAGCTTCTCCAATTCACCCCTCCACTTT
TRBV5-5	TRBJ2-7	TRBD1	NA	CASSTDRVNYEQYF	TGTGCCAGCAGCACAGACAGGGTAAACTACGAGCAGTACTTC
TRBV27	TRBJ2-7	NA	NA	CASSLRPRGSYEQYF	TGTGCCAGCAGTTTAAGACCCAGGGGATCCTACGAGCAGTACTTC